Below are 31 T cell receptor beta chains sequenced from a single sample in a study of blood T cell repertoires in COVID-19 (dated by TCRdb to 2018 to 2021). The library came from the immunoSEQ multiplex PCR assay. What TCRdb holds here is the immuneACCESS table cut down to in-frame rearrangements. Part of the clones is not present; checked against another copy, under half of the missing clones reflect an unresolved V gene, and the others are unexplained. The sample table holds nearly 110,000 clones, of which 76% were seen once. Of the sample, 5% to 8% falls within the top ten clones. The source material was peripheral blood. These receptors were collected from a man at least 80 years old with COVID-19, enrolled during active disease.

The chain uses TRBV28 and TRBJ2-5, with no clear D. The CDR3 is 13 amino acids. The germline V gene has CDR1 MDHEN and CDR2 SYDVKM. V shed 6 bases and J shed 1 base, with 9 bases lying between them. The CDR3 DNA reads TGTGCCAGCAGACAAAAATTCCAAGAGACCCAGTACTTC. This codes for CASRQKFQETQYF.

This clone was detected a few times. The chain employs TRBV28 and TRBJ2-7; tentative D call: TRBD1 (7 bases). CDR3 size: 15 residues. Per germline, CDR1 MDHEN and CDR2 SYDVKM. The V end was cut by 6 bases, the J end by 4 bases, with 19 bases between. This chain's CDR3 is CASSPGGSSTYEQYF. CDR3 nucleotides: TGTGCCAGCAGCCCAGGGGGGTCCTCTACATACGAGCAGTACTTC.

The rearrangement links TRBV6-5 to TRBJ2-1; 11 bases fit TRBD1. The CDR3 spans 14 residues. Germline V gene lookup returns CDR1 MNHEY and CDR2 SVGAGI. V was pared by 6 bases and J by 6 bases, with 4 bases of the junction left unmatched. In DNA, the CDR3 is TGTGCCAGCAGGGGCGGGACAGGGGGCAATGAGCAGTTCTTC. This gives the protein CASRGGTGGNEQFF.

The chain has TRBV3-1 (or the pseudogene TRBV3-2) and TRBJ2-3, with TRBD1 matching 9 bases. The CDR3 runs to 18 residues. The V gene end was trimmed by 2 bases and the J gene end by 2 bases; junction bases not matched to a gene: 11. Germline V gene lookup returns CDR1 LGHDT and CDR2 YNNKEL (reference sequence). CDR3 bases: TGTGCCAGCAGCCAAAGGGACAGGGAAAGATTTATCACAGATACGCAGTATTTT. Protein sequence: CASSQRDRERFITDTQYF.

The sample holds a few counts of this clone. The chain has TRBV5-6 and TRBJ2-7; TRBD2 agrees at 11 bases. The CDR3 spans 16 residues. After removal of 0 bases from V and 3 bases from J, the junction contained 5 bases not matched to a gene. Germline V gives CDR1 SGHDT, CDR2 YYEEEE. Here the CDR3 reads CASSLETSGVHYEQYF. DNA for the CDR3: TGTGCCAGCAGCTTGGAGACTAGCGGGGTTCACTACGAGCAGTACTTC. Complete variable domain (other parts from reference TRBV5-6 and TRBJ2-7): DAGVTQSPTHLIKTRGQQVTLRCSPKSGHDTVSWYQQALGQGPQFIFQYYEEEERQRGNFPDRFSGHQFPNYSSELNVNALLLGDSALYLCASSLETSGVHYEQYFGPGTRLTVT.

The chain links TRBV5-6 to TRBJ1-2; D possibly corresponds to TRBD1 (6 bases). Germline V gene lookup returns CDR1 SGHDT and CDR2 YYEEEE. This CDR3 region has 13 residues. V gave up 6 bases and J gave up 2 bases, with 11 bases separating them. In DNA form, the CDR3 reads TGTGCCAGCAAAGGGACATCAAACTATGGCTACACCTTC. Encoded protein: CASKGTSNYGYTF. The entire variable domain, with the rest obtained from reference TRBV5-6 and TRBJ1-2, is as follows: DAGVTQSPTHLIKTRGQQVTLRCSPKSGHDTVSWYQQALGQGPQFIFQYYEEEERQRGNFPDRFSGHQFPNYSSELNVNALLLGDSALYLCASKGTSNYGYTFGSGTRLTVV.

CDR3 loop: CASSFSSAGATDTQYF. In nucleotides, the CDR3 is TGTGCCAGCAGCTTCTCCTCGGCGGGAGCCACAGATACGCAGTATTTT. The rearrangement links TRBV11-1 to TRBJ2-3; 7 bases fit TRBD2. This CDR3 has 16 amino acids. Germline CDR1 reads SGHAT; CDR2 reads FQDESV (reference sequence). With V trimmed by 3 bases and J by 2 bases, 8 bases remained unmatched.

V is TRBV14 and J is TRBJ1-2, with D uncertain. CDR3 length: 14 residues. Germline assignment: CDR1 SGHDN and CDR2 FVKESK. V was cut by 1 base and J by 2 bases, with 8 bases left in between. For the CDR3, the DNA is TGTGCCAGCAGCCAAGGACTGATGAACTATGGCTACACCTTC. Translated: CASSQGLMNYGYTF.

This clone was observed at least ten times. The sample holds other DNA sequences that translate to the same CDR3. The rearrangement uses TRBV19 and TRBJ1-2; no firm D call. Germline CDR1 is LNHDA and CDR2 is SQIVND (reference sequence). This CDR3 is 12 amino acids long. Deletions cut 7 bases from V and 5 bases from J, with 11 bases between. The CDR3 DNA follows: TGTGCCAGTACCGAGGGAAGGTATGGCTACACCTTC. Amino acids: CASTEGRYGYTF. Full variable domain (missing parts from reference TRBV19 and TRBJ1-2): DGGITQSPKYLFRKEGQNVTLSCEQNLNHDAMYWYRQDPGQGLRLIYYSQIVNDFQKGDIAEGYSVSREKKESFPLTVTSAQKNPTAFYLCASTEGRYGYTFGSGTRLTVV.

The chain links TRBV11-2 to TRBJ2-3; D might be TRBD2 (5 bases). The CDR3 spans 13 residues. The V end lost 6 bases, the J end lost 1 base, and 8 bases lay between the germline ends. CDR1 and CDR2 from the germline V gene are SGHAT and FQNNGV. CDR3 in amino acids: CASRVGGTDTQYF. As DNA, the CDR3 is TGTGCCAGCAGGGTCGGGGGCACAGATACGCAGTATTTT.

The chain employs TRBV5-1 and TRBJ2-5, with 11 bases that match TRBD2. Germline V gene lookup returns CDR1 SGHRS and CDR2 YFSETQ. The CDR3 has 18 amino acids. The V and J ends lost 0 bases and 5 bases, in that order; junction bases with no gene match: 12. The CDR3 region has the DNA TGCGCCAGCAGCTTGGCCGGGATAGCGGGAGGGCCGTACGAGACCCAGTACTTC. It codes for CASSLAGIAGGPYETQYF.

The genes are TRBV9 and TRBJ2-1, with D tentatively TRBD2 (6 bases). The CDR3 is 18 residues long. Deletions cut 0 bases from V and 0 bases from J, with 16 bases between. In germline, CDR1 is SGDLS, CDR2 YYNGEE. This CDR3 reads CASSVDGGVASSYNEQFF. CDR3 nucleotide sequence: TGTGCCAGCAGCGTAGACGGCGGGGTAGCGTCCTCCTACAATGAGCAGTTCTTC.

This clone was seen more than once but under ten times. The chain links TRBV18 to TRBJ2-1, with 7 bases that match TRBD2. The CDR3 covers 17 residues. Germline CDR1 reads KGHSH; CDR2 reads LQKENI. The ends lost 3 bases at V and 3 bases at J; junction bases unmatched: 11. The CDR3 coding sequence is TGTGCCAGCTCACCTACAGAGGGAGGGACTTACTACAATGAGCAGTTCTTC. Amino acid sequence: CASSPTEGGTYYNEQFF.

The chain uses TRBV7-9 and TRBJ2-1, with 8 bases aligning to TRBD1. There are 15 residues in the CDR3. Germline CDR1 SEHNR, CDR2 FQNEAQ (reference sequence). Trimming removed 5 bases from V and 7 bases from J; junction bases left unmatched: 10. In DNA, the CDR3 is TGTGCCAGCAGCGCTCCGGGACAGGTCTGGAATGAGCAGTTCTTC. Translation gives CASSAPGQVWNEQFF.

The V gene is TRBV3-1 (or the pseudogene TRBV3-2), the J gene TRBJ2-7, with 9 bases lining up with TRBD2. Germline V gives CDR1 LGHDT, CDR2 YNNKEL (reference sequence). V was pared by 3 bases and J by 6 bases, with 12 bases of the junction left unmatched. The CDR3 consists of 16 residues. CDR3 sequence: CASSHLIAGDGSEQYF. CDR3 nucleotides: TGTGCCAGCAGCCACTTGATAGCGGGAGATGGTAGCGAGCAGTACTTC.

V usage is TRBV7-2 and J usage is TRBJ1-2, with D tentatively TRBD1 (5 bases). Per the germline V gene, CDR1 is SGHTA and CDR2 is FQGNSA. This CDR3 has 14 amino acids. V lost 3 bases and J 1 base, leaving 9 bases between the germline ends. The CDR3 protein is CASSLTDLNYGYTF. CDR3 sequence (DNA): TGTGCCAGCAGCTTGACAGACCTTAACTATGGCTACACCTTC. The full variable domain, with the rest looked up from reference TRBV7-2 and TRBJ1-2, is GAGVSQSPSNKVTEKGKDVELRCDPISGHTALYWYRQSLGQGLEFLIYFQGNSAPDKSGLPSDRFSAERTGGSVSTLTIQRTQQEDSAVYLCASSLTDLNYGYTFGSGTRLTVV.

The V and J genes are TRBV6-4 and TRBJ1-1; D is perhaps TRBD1 (6 bases). The CDR3 totals 16 residues. Germline values: CDR1 MRHNA, CDR2 SNTAGT. V dropped 7 bases and J dropped 1 base, with 19 bases sitting between them. CDR3 sequence (DNA): TGTGCCAGCAAACAGGGATGGGTGGGAAAGAACACTGAAGCTTTCTTT. It codes for CASKQGWVGKNTEAFF.

V and J are TRBV5-1 and TRBJ2-7; 14 bases line up with TRBD2. In germline, CDR1 is SGHRS, CDR2 YFSETQ. The CDR3 is made up of 14 amino acids. J lost 8 bases, V lost 4 bases, and 5 bases had no gene match. CDR3 residues: CASSQTSGRAQQYF. The DNA of the CDR3 is TGCGCCAGCAGCCAGACTAGCGGGAGGGCCCAGCAGTACTTC.

The chain joins TRBV11-3 to TRBJ2-1; 8 bases fit TRBD2. CDR3 length equals 17 residues. CDR1 and CDR2 from the germline V gene are SGHNT and YENEEA. With V trimmed by 2 bases and J by 4 bases, 10 bases remained unmatched. The CDR3 DNA is TGTGCCAGCAGCTTAAGCCCCCCTAGCGGGTGGTACAATGAGCAGTTCTTC. As protein: CASSLSPPSGWYNEQFF.

The gene calls are TRBV5-1 and TRBJ2-2, with 8 bases matching TRBD2. Looked up from germline, CDR1 is SGHRS and CDR2 is YFSETQ. The trim removed 3 bases at V and 4 bases at J, leaving 8 bases unmatched. This CDR3 is built from 16 residues. CDR3: CASSYRTGGPTGELFF. CDR3 nucleotide sequence: TGCGCCAGCAGCTACCGCACGGGAGGGCCCACCGGGGAGCTGTTTTTT.

The chain has TRBV10-3 and TRBJ2-1, with 8 positions matching TRBD1. CDR1 is ENHRY and CDR2 is SYGVKD in the germline V gene. The CDR3 length is 20 residues. V was pared by 6 bases and J by 9 bases, with 28 bases of the junction left unmatched. CDR3 DNA sequence: TGTGCCATCAGCGGCAGGGGGCGAGCGGCTCCCACAACAACAGTCCCTGAGCAGTTCTTC. It is translated as CAISGRGRAAPTTTVPEQFF.

V gene TRBV5-6 combines with J gene TRBJ2-4; the D gene could be TRBD1 or TRBD2 (5 bases each). Per germline, CDR1 SGHDT and CDR2 YYEEEE. V lost 4 bases and J 8 bases, leaving 13 bases between the germline ends. The CDR3 covers 13 residues. The CDR3 protein is CASSLGESYIQYF. As DNA, the CDR3 is TGTGCCAGCAGCCTGGGGGAGAGCTACATTCAGTACTTC. Full variable domain (rest looked up from reference TRBV5-6 and TRBJ2-4): DAGVTQSPTHLIKTRGQQVTLRCSPKSGHDTVSWYQQALGQGPQFIFQYYEEEERQRGNFPDRFSGHQFPNYSSELNVNALLLGDSALYLCASSLGESYIQYFGAGTRLSVL.

The gene calls are TRBV2 and TRBJ2-6; 7 nucleotides line up with TRBD1. There are 15 residues in the CDR3. V gave up 5 bases and J gave up 4 bases; unmatched junction bases: 5. Germline values: CDR1 SNHLY, CDR2 FYNNEI. The chain's CDR3 is CASSNRQGGANVLTF. The CDR3 nucleotides read TGTGCCAGCAGTAATAGACAGGGAGGGGCCAACGTCCTGACTTTC.

The rearrangement uses TRBV28 and TRBJ2-7; maybe TRBD2 (7 bases). V lost 2 bases and J 0 bases, leaving 11 bases between the germline ends. Germline CDR1 and CDR2: MDHEN and SYDVKM. The length of the CDR3 is 15 residues. Written as DNA, the CDR3 is TGTGCCAGCAGTTTAGTGGGAGGGGGCTCCTACGAGCAGTACTTC. Translation: CASSLVGGGSYEQYF.

This sequence joins TRBV11-2 and TRBJ1-2; 10 positions match TRBD1. This CDR3 contains 14 residues. J gave up 5 bases and V 5 bases, and 5 bases lay outside the gene matches. The germline V gene has CDR1 SGHAT and CDR2 FQNNGV. CDR3 sequence (DNA): TGTGCCAGCAGCCAGCAGGGACAGGGGTATGGCTACACCTTC. Translated, it gives CASSQQGQGYGYTF.

The rearrangement links TRBV19 to TRBJ2-3, with 8 bases that match TRBD1. This CDR3 region has 15 residues. The germline CDR1 and CDR2 sequences are LNHDA and SQIVND (reference sequence). The ends lost 5 bases at V and 3 bases at J; junction bases unmatched: 7. DNA of the CDR3: TGTGCCAGTAGTGACCGTGGACAGGGTACAGATACGCAGTATTTT. Encoded protein: CASSDRGQGTDTQYF. Together with reference TRBV19 and TRBJ2-3, the CDR3 gives the full variable domain: DGGITQSPKYLFRKEGQNVTLSCEQNLNHDAMYWYRQDPGQGLRLIYYSQIVNDFQKGDIAEGYSVSREKKESFPLTVTSAQKNPTAFYLCASSDRGQGTDTQYFGPGTRLTVL.

The chain couples TRBV28 to TRBJ1-3, with D unclear. Germline CDR1 MDHEN, CDR2 SYDVKM. The CDR3 is 14 residues long. V lost 5 bases and J 0 bases, leaving 8 bases between the germline ends. In DNA form, the CDR3 reads TGTGCCAGCAGTCCAGGATCCTCTGGAAACACCATATATTTT. Its protein is CASSPGSSGNTIYF.

The chain links TRBV7-2 to TRBJ1-1; 8 bases are shared with TRBD1. This CDR3 is 14 amino acids long. Germline-derived CDR1 and CDR2 are SGHTA and FQGNSA. With 5 bases clipped from V and 1 base from J, the junction kept 3 bases outside the gene matches. The CDR3 here is CASSTGQENTEAFF. The CDR3 bases are TGTGCCAGCAGCACGGGACAGGAGAACACTGAAGCTTTCTTT. The whole variable domain, remainder taken from reference TRBV7-2 and TRBJ1-1, is GAGVSQSPSNKVTEKGKDVELRCDPISGHTALYWYRQSLGQGLEFLIYFQGNSAPDKSGLPSDRFSAERTGGSVSTLTIQRTQQEDSAVYLCASSTGQENTEAFFGQGTRLTVV.

This clone has more than one count but fewer than ten. V is TRBV19 and J is TRBJ2-3, with 13 positions matching TRBD2. From germline, CDR1 is LNHDA and CDR2 SQIVND (reference sequence). J gave up 11 bases and V 5 bases, and 10 bases lay outside the gene matches. This CDR3 has 15 amino acids. The CDR3 DNA is TGTGCCAGTAGTCTTCAATCGGGACTAGCGGGAAGGCAGTATTTT. Translation gives CASSLQSGLAGRQYF.

The rearrangement joins TRBV7-9 to TRBJ2-7; 8 nucleotides agree with TRBD2. CDR1 SEHNR and CDR2 FQNEAQ come from the germline V gene (reference sequence). This CDR3 region has 14 residues. J lost 7 bases, V lost 0 bases, and 5 bases had no gene match. DNA for the CDR3: TGTGCCAGCAGCTTAGCTAGCGGGACGGGGGAGCAGTACTTC. Its protein product is CASSLASGTGEQYF.

The rearrangement uses TRBV18 and TRBJ1-3, with D perhaps TRBD1 (6 bases). Trimming took off 5 bases at V and 0 bases at J, with 14 bases between the two ends. The CDR3 runs 16 residues. In germline, CDR1 is KGHSH, CDR2 LQKENI. The DNA for the CDR3 is TGTGCCAGCTCATCAGGACAGCCCAGCTCTGGAAACACCATATATTTT. Translating it yields CASSSGQPSSGNTIYF. Using reference TRBV18 and TRBJ1-3 for the parts outside the CDR3, the full variable domain is NAGVMQNPRHLVRRRGQEARLRCSPMKGHSHVYWYRQLPEEGLKFMVYLQKENIIDESGMPKERFSAEFPKEGPSILRIQQVVRGDSAAYFCASSSGQPSSGNTIYFGEGSWLTVV.